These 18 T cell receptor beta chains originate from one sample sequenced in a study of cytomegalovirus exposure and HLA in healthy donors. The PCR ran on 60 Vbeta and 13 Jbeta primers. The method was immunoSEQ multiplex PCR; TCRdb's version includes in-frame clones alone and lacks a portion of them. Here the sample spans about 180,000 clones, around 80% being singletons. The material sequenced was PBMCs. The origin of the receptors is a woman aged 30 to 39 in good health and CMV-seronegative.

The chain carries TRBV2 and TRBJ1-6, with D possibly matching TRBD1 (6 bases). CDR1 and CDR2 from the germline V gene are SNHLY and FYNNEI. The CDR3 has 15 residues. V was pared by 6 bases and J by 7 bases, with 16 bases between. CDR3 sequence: CASRDGQILNSPLHF. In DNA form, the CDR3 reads TGTGCCAGCAGAGACGGACAGATATTGAATTCACCCCTCCACTTT.

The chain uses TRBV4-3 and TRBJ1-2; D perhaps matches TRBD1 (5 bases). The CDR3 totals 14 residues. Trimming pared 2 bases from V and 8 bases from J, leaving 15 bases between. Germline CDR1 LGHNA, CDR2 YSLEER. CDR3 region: CASSQSLGPDGYTF. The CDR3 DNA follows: TGCGCCAGCAGCCAAAGTCTGGGGCCGGACGGCTACACCTTC.

The CDR3 loop is CASSLGGGISNQPQHF. The CDR3 DNA is TGTGCCAGCAGCTTAGGCGGGGGGATTAGCAATCAGCCCCAGCATTTT. The V and J genes are TRBV7-9 and TRBJ1-5; D possibly corresponds to TRBD1 (5 bases). The CDR3 contains 16 residues. V was cut by 1 base and J by 0 bases, with 10 bases left in between. Germline CDR1 and CDR2: SEHNR and FQNEAQ (reference sequence).

The CDR3 DNA follows: TGTGCCAGCGACCCACGGAGTCCCTATGGCTACACCTTC. Protein product: CASDPRSPYGYTF. J is TRBJ1-2 and V is TRBV14, with D unclear. The CDR3 consists of 13 residues. The germline gives CDR1 SGHDN, CDR2 FVKESK. Trimming stripped 8 bases from V and 4 bases from J, with 14 bases between. Together with reference TRBV14 and TRBJ1-2, the CDR3 gives the full variable domain: EAGVTQFPSHSVIEKGQTVTLRCDPISGHDNLYWYRRVMGKEIKFLLHFVKESKQDESGMPNNRFLAERTGGTYSTLKVQPAELEDSGVYFCASDPRSPYGYTFGSGTRLTVV.

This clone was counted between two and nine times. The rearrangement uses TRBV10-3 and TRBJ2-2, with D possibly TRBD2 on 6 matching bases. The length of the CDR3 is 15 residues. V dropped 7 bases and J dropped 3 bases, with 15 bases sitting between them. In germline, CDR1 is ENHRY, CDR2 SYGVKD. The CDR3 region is CAITAISGDTGELFF. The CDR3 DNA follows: TGTGCCATCACCGCGATTAGCGGCGACACCGGGGAGCTGTTTTTT.

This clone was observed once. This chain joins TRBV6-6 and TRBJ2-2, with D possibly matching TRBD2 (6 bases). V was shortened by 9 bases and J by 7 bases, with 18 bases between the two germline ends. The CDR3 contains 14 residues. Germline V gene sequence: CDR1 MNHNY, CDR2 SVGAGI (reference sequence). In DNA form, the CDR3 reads TGTGCCAGTGCGGGGACTCCGGGGGTCGGGGAGCTGTTTTTT. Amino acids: CASAGTPGVGELFF.

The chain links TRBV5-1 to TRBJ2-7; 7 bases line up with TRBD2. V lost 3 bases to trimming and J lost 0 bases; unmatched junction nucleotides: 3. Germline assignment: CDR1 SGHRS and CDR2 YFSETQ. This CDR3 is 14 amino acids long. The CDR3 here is CASSSAGVSYEQYF. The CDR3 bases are TGCGCCAGCAGCTCGGCGGGGGTCTCCTACGAGCAGTACTTC.

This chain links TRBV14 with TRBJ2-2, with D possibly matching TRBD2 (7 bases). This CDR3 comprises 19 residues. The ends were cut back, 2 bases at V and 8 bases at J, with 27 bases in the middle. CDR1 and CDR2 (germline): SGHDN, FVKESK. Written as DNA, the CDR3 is TGTGCCAGCAGCCAAAGCCCCCCCTGGGCGGGGGCCGTCTTGGGGGAGCTGTTTTTT. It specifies CASSQSPPWAGAVLGELFF.

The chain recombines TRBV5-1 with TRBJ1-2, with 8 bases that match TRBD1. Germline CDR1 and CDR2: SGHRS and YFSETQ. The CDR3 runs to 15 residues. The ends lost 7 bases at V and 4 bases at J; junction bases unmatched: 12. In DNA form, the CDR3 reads TGCGCCAGCCGGGACAGGCTAAAAGCGGGCTATGGCTACACCTTC. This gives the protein CASRDRLKAGYGYTF.

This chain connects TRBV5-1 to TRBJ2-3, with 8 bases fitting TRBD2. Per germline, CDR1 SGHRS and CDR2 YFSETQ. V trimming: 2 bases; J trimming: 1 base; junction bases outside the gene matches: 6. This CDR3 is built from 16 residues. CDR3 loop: CASSLLAASGTDTQYF. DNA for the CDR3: TGCGCCAGCAGCTTACTAGCGGCCTCAGGCACAGATACGCAGTATTTT.

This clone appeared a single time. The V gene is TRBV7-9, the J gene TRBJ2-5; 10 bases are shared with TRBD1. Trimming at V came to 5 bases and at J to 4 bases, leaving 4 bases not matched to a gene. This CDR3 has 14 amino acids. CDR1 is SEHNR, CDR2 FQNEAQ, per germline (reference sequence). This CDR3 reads CASSKDRGGETQYF. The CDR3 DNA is TGTGCCAGCAGCAAGGACAGGGGGGGAGAGACCCAGTACTTC.

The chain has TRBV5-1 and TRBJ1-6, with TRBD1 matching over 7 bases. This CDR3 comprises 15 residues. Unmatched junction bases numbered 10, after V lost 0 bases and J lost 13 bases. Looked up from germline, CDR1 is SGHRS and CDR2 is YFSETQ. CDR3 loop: CASSLARTGLSPLHF. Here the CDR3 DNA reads TGCGCCAGCAGCTTGGCCAGGACAGGCCTTTCCCCCCTCCACTTT. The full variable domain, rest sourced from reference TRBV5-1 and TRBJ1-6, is KAGVTQTPRYLIKTRGQQVTLSCSPISGHRSVSWYQQTPGQGLQFLFEYFSETQRNKGNFPGRFSGRQFSNSRSEMNVSTLELGDSALYLCASSLARTGLSPLHFGNGTRLTVT.

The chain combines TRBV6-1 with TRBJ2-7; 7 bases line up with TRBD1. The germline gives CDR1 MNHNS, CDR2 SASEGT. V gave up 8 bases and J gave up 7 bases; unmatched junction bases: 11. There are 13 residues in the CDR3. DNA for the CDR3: TGTGCCAGCCGGCGAGAGGGGGCGAATGAGCAGTACTTC. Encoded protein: CASRREGANEQYF.

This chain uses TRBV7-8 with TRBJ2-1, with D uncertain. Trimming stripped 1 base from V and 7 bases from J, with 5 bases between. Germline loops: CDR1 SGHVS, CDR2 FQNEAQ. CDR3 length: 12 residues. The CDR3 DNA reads TGTGCCAGCAGCTTAGTACTAAATGAGCAGTTCTTC. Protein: CASSLVLNEQFF.

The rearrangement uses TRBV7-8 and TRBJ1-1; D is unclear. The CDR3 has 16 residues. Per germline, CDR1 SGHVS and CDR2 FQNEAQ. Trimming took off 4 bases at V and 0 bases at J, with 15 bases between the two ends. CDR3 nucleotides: TGTGCCAGCAGCTGGTCGATTCGGGGAATGAACACTGAAGCTTTCTTT. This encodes CASSWSIRGMNTEAFF.

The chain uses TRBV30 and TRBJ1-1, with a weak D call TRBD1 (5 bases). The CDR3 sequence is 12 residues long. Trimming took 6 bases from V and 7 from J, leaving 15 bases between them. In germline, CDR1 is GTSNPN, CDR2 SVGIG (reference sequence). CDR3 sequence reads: CACRGRALEAFF. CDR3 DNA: TGTGCCTGCCGAGGCAGGGCGCTTGAAGCTTTCTTT.

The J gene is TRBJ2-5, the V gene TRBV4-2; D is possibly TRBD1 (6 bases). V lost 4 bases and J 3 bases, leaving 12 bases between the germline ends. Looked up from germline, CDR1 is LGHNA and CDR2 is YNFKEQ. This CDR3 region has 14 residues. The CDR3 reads CASSREGGEETQYF. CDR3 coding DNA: TGTGCCAGCAGCCGAGAAGGGGGTGAAGAGACCCAGTACTTC.

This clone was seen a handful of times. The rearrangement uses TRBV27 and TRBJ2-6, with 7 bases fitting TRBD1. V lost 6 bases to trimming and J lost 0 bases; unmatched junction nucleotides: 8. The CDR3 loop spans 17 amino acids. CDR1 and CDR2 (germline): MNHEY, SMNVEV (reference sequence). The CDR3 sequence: CASSPRDSLSGANVLTF. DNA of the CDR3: TGTGCCAGCAGCCCCCGGGACAGCCTCTCTGGGGCCAACGTCCTGACTTTC.